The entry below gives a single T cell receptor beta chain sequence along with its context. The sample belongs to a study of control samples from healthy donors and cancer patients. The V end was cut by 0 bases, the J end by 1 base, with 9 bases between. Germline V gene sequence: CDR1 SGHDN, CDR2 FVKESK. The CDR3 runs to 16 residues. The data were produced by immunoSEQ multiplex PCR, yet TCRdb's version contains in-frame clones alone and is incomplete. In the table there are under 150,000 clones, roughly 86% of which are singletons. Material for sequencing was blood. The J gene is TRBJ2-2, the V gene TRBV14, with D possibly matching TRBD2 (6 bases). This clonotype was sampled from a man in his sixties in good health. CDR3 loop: CASSQEGRGNTGELFF. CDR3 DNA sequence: TGTGCCAGCAGCCAAGAAGGGCGGGGGAACACCGGGGAGCTGTTTTTT.